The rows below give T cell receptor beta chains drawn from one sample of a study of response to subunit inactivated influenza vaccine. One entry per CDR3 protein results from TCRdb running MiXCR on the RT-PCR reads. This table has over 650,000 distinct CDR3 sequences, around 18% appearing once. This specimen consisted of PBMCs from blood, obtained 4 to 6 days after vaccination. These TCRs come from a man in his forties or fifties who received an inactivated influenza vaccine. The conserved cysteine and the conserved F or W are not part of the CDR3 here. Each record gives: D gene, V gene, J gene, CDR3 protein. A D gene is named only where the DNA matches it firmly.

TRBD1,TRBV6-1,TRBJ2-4,ASSPLTPSGGLAKNFQY
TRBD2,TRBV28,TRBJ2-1,ASSSTSGRSSYNEQF
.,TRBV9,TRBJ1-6,ASSVSGTNNSPLH
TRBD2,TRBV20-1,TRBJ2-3,SAAPMAGVSGTETQY
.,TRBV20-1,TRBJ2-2,SASLANTGELF
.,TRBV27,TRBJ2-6,ASSLFGSGANVLT
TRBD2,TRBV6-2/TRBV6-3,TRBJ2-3,ASSRSGTSGATDTQY
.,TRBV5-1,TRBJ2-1,ASSIVGAYNEQF
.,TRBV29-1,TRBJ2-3,SVEDRQVSTDTQY
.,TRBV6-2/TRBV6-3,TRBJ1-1,ASSYGRLLNTEAF
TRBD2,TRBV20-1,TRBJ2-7,SARMTSGRYYEQY
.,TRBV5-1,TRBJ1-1,ASSLFTRGDTEAF
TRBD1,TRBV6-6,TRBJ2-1,ASTGGQGNEQF
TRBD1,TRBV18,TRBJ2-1,ASSPPNRGPNEQF
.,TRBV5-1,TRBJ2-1,ASRARSSDPSSYNEQF
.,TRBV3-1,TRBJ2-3,ASSRDPTSTDTQY
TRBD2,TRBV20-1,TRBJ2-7,SARDPREGHEQY
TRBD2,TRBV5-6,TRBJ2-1,ASSLVAGALNEQF
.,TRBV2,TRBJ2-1,ASRWGDSYNEQF
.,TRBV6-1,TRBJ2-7,ASSDRPLKEQY
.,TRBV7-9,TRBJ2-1,ASSLTSGTSPNEQF
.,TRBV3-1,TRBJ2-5,ASSQGYTNGVETQY
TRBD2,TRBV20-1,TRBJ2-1,SAASGRAYNEQF
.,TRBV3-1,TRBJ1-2,ASSQRSYGYT
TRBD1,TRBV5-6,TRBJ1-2,ASSTGQWDPGYT
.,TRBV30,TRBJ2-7,AWSVSIYEQY
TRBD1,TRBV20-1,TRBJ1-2,SAREGTGPYYGYT
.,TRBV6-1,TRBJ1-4,ASRPDPRDGGEKLF
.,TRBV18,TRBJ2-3,ASSHPYSDTQY
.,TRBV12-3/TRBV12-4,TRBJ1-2,ASSPYSRGDGYT
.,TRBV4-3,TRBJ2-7,ASSQHTGYEQY
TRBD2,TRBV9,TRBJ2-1,ASSGGLSGTYNEQF
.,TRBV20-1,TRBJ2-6,SARDGVSGANVLT
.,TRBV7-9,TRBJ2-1,ASTPGVGRYNEQF
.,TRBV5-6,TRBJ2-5,ASSYGAPGAKETQY
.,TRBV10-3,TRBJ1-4,AISEFGRDVNEKLF
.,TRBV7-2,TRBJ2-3,ASSFLEGGNTQY
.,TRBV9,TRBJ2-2,ASSVGTGNTGELF
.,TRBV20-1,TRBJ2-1,STGGPYEQF
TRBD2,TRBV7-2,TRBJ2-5,ASSLLGLAETQY
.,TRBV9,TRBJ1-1,ASSVGQTPGVNTEAF